A single sample is the source of the 6 T cell receptor beta chains below, sequenced in a study of blood T cells in healthy people across ages. Combining a sample-barcoded 5' primer with a J-beta primer mix, a second PCR ran for about 6 to 11 cycles. TCRdb re-called the 5' RACE reads through MiXCR, storing one row per CDR3 protein. The table has about a million distinct CDR3 sequences, around 54% seen once; the top ten hold about 20%. The sample consisted of blood. Receptors were obtained from a woman aged 55-70 years in good health.

The chain employs TRBV12-3 or TRBV12-4 and TRBJ2-3, with TRBD2 matching over 12 bases. J gave up 5 bases and V 6 bases, and 6 bases lay outside the gene matches. The CDR3 contains 15 residues. The CDR3 is CASRTSGSFVDTQYF. In DNA form, the CDR3 reads TGTGCCAGCAGGACTAGCGGGAGTTTTGTAGATACGCAGTATTTT.

The chain combines TRBV20-1 with TRBJ2-7; TRBD2 is a possible D gene (6 bases). The CDR3 has 15 residues. Trimming removed 2 bases from V and 0 bases from J, with 14 bases in between. Per germline, CDR1 DFQATT and CDR2 SNEGSKA (reference sequence). The CDR3 bases are TGCAGTGCTAGAATCGGGACTCGAAGCTCCTACGAGCAGTACTTC. Amino acids: CSARIGTRSSYEQYF.

At least ten counts were recorded for this clonotype. In DNA form, the CDR3 reads TGTGCCAGCAGTCCCGGGACACCCTACGAGCAGTACTTC. Its translation is CASSPGTPYEQYF. The chain uses TRBV12-3 or TRBV12-4 and TRBJ2-7; D possibly corresponds to TRBD1 (6 bases). Trimming took 5 bases from V and 2 from J, leaving 10 bases between them. The CDR3 is 13 amino acids.

This clonotype showed up just a few times. J is TRBJ1-5 and V is TRBV30; D is unclear. V was cut by 2 bases and J by 3 bases, with 11 bases left in between. The CDR3 contains 14 residues. CDR1 and CDR2 (germline): GTSNPN, SVGIG (reference sequence). The CDR3 loop reads CAWSLDGFNQPQHF. The CDR3 region has the DNA TGTGCCTGGAGTTTAGACGGATTCAATCAGCCCCAGCATTTT.

The V gene is TRBV2, the J gene TRBJ2-3; no reliable D call. Germline CDR1 is SNHLY and CDR2 is FYNNEI. The CDR3 length is 16 residues. The V end was cut by 0 bases, the J end by 5 bases, with 15 bases between. CDR3 nucleotides: TGTGCCAGCAGTGAAGCTCGGCAGCCGAAGGGAGATACGCAGTATTTT. Translation gives CASSEARQPKGDTQYF. Looking up the rest from reference TRBV2 and TRBJ2-3 gives the full variable domain: EPEVTQTPSHQVTQMGQEVILRCVPISNHLYFYWYRQILGQKVEFLVSFYNNEISEKSEIFDDQFSVERPDGSNFTLKIRSTKLEDSAMYFCASSEARQPKGDTQYFGPGTRLTVL.

The table lists this clonotype with a few counts. This rearrangement joins TRBV7-2 to TRBJ2-5; D gene unclear. The CDR3 loop spans 15 amino acids. The V end was cut by 1 base, the J end by 3 bases, with 12 bases between. The germline V gene has CDR1 SGHTA and CDR2 FQGNSA. CDR3 amino acids: CASSLVGSRKETQYF. DNA of the CDR3: TGTGCCAGCAGCTTAGTAGGATCAAGGAAAGAGACCCAGTACTTC. The variable domain in full, with the rest retrieved from reference TRBV7-2 and TRBJ2-5, is GAGVSQSPSNKVTEKGKDVELRCDPISGHTALYWYRQSLGQGLEFLIYFQGNSAPDKSGLPSDRFSAERTGGSVSTLTIQRTQQEDSAVYLCASSLVGSRKETQYFGPGTRLLVL.